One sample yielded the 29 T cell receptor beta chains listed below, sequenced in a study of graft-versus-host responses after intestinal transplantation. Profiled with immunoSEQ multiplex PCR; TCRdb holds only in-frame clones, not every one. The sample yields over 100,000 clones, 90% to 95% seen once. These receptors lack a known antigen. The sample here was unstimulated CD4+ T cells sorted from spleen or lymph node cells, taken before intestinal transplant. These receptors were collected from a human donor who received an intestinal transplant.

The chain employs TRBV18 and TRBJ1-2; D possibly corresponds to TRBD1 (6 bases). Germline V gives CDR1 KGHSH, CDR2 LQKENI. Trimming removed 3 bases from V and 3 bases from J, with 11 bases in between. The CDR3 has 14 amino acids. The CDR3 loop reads CASSPPAGDYGYTF. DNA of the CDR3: TGTGCCAGCTCACCCCCGGCAGGGGACTATGGCTACACCTTC. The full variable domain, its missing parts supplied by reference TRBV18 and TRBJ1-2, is NAGVMQNPRHLVRRRGQEARLRCSPMKGHSHVYWYRQLPEEGLKFMVYLQKENIIDESGMPKERFSAEFPKEGPSILRIQQVVRGDSAAYFCASSPPAGDYGYTFGSGTRLTVV.

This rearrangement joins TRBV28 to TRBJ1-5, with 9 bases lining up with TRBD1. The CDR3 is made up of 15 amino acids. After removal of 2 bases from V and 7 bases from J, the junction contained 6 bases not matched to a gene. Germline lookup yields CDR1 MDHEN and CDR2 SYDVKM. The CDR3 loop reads CASSLLTGGEQPQHF. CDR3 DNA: TGTGCCAGCAGTTTACTGACAGGGGGGGAGCAGCCCCAGCATTTT.

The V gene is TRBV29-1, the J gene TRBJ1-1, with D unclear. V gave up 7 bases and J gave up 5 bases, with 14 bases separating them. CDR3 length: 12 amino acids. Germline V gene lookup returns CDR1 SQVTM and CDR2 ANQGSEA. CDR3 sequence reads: CSGGYEVTEAFF. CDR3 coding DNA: TGCAGCGGGGGTTATGAAGTGACTGAAGCTTTCTTT.

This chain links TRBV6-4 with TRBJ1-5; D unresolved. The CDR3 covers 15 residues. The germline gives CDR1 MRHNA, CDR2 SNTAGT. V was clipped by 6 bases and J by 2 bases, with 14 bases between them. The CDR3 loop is CASRWEEIGNQPQHF. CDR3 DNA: TGTGCCAGCAGATGGGAGGAAATAGGCAATCAGCCCCAGCATTTT.

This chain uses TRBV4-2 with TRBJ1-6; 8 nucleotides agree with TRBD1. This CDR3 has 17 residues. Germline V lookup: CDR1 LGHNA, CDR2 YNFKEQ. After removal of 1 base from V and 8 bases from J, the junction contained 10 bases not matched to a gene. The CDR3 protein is CASSQAITGGFDSPLHF. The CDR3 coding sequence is TGTGCCAGCAGCCAAGCAATCACAGGGGGATTTGATTCACCCCTCCACTTT.

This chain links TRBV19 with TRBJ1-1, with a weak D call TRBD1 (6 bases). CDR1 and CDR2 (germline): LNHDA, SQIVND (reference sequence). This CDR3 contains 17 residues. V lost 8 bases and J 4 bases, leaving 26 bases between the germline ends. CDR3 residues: CASHDGSGGRWGTEAFF. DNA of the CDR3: TGTGCCAGTCATGACGGGTCCGGGGGGCGATGGGGCACTGAAGCTTTCTTT.

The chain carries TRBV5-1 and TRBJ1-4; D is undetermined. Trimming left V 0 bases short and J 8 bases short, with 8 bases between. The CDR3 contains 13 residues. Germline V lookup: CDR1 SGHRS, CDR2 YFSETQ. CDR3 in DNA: TGCGCCAGCAGCTTGGCCAGACGGGAAAAACTGTTTTTT. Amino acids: CASSLARREKLFF.

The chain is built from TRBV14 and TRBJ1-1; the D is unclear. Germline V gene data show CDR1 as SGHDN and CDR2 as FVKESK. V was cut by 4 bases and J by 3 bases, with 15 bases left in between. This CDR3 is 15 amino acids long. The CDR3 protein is CASSLQSLRHTEAFF. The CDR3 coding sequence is TGTGCCAGCAGCCTGCAGAGTCTCCGGCACACTGAAGCTTTCTTT.

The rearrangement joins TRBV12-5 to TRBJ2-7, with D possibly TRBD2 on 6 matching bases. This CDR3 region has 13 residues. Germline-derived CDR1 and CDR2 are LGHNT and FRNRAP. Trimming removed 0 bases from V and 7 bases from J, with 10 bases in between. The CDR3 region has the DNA TGTGCTAGTGGTTTGGTACGGGGAGGTGAGCAGTACTTC. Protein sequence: CASGLVRGGEQYF.

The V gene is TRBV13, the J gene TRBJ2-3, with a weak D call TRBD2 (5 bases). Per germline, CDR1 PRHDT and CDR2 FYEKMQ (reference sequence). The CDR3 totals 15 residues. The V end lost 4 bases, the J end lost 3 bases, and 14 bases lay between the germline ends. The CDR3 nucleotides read TGTGCCAGCAGCTCCGGGCAGTGGGAGACAGATACGCAGTATTTT. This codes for CASSSGQWETDTQYF.

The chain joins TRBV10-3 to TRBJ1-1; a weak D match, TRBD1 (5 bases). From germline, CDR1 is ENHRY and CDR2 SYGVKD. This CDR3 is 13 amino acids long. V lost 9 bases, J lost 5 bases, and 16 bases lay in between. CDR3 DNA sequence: TGTGCCATTTACCGGGACGGAGGGACTGAAGCTTTCTTT. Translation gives CAIYRDGGTEAFF.

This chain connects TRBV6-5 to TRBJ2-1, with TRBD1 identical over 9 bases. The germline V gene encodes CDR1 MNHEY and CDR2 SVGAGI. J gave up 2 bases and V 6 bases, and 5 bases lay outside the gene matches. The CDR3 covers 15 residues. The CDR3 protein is CASSRRDRAYNEQFF. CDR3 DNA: TGTGCCAGCAGCCGCCGGGACAGGGCCTACAATGAGCAGTTCTTC.

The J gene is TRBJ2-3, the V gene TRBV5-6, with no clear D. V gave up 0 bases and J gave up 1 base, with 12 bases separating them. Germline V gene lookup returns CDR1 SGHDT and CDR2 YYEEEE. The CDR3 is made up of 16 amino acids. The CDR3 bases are TGTGCCAGCAGCTTGGGTTCCCTCCGGGGCACAGATACGCAGTATTTT. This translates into CASSLGSLRGTDTQYF.

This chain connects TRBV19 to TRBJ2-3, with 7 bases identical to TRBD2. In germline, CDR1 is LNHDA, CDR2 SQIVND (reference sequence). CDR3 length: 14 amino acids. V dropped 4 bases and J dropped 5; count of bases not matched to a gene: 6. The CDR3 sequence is CASSRGSGKDTQYF. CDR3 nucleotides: TGTGCCAGTAGTAGGGGGAGCGGGAAAGATACGCAGTATTTT.

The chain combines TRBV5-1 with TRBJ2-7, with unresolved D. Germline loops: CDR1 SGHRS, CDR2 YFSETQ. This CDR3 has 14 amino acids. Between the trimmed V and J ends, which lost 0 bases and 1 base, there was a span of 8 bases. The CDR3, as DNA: TGCGCCAGCAGCTTGGAGGATCAATCCTACGAGCAGTACTTC. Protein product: CASSLEDQSYEQYF.

CDR3 DNA: TGTGCCAGCATCTCGGACCGGAGATCCGGGGAGCTGTTTTTT. It yields the protein CASISDRRSGELFF. The V gene is TRBV28, the J gene TRBJ2-2; D is unresolved. The CDR3 is 14 amino acids. Germline CDR1 MDHEN, CDR2 SYDVKM. Trimming left V 7 bases short and J 6 bases short, with 15 bases between.

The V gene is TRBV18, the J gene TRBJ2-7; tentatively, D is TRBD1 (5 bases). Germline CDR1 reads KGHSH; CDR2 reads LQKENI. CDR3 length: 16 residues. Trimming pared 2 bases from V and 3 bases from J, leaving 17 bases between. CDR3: CASSPGKGMDVYEQYF. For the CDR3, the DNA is TGTGCCAGCTCACCAGGCAAGGGGATGGATGTCTACGAGCAGTACTTC.

The CDR3 here is CASSYDARTEAFF. The CDR3 coding sequence is TGTGCCAGCAGTTACGATGCTCGCACTGAAGCTTTCTTT. This sequence joins TRBV6-6 and TRBJ1-1; no clear D gene. Germline V gene sequence: CDR1 MNHNY, CDR2 SVGAGI (reference sequence). V dropped 2 bases and J dropped 4 bases, with 8 bases sitting between them. The CDR3 spans 13 residues.

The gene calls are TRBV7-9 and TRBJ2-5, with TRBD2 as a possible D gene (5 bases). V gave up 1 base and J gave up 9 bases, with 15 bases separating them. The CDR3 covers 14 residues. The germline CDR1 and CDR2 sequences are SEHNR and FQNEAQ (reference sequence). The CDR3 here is CASSLEASQVAQYF. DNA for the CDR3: TGTGCCAGCAGCTTAGAGGCTAGCCAGGTGGCCCAGTACTTC.

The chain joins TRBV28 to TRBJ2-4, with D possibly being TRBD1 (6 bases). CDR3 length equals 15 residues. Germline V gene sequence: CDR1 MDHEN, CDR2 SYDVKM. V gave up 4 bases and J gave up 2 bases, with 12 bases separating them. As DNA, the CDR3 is TGTGCCAGCAGTTCACAGGGAGTTACCAAAAACATTCAGTACTTC. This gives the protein CASSSQGVTKNIQYF.

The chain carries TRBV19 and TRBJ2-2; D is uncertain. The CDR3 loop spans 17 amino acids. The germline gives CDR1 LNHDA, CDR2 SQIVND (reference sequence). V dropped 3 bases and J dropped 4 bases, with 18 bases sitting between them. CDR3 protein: CASSMARPTAFTGELFF. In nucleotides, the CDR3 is TGTGCCAGTAGTATGGCCCGCCCAACCGCCTTCACCGGGGAGCTGTTTTTT. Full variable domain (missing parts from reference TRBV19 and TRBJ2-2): DGGITQSPKYLFRKEGQNVTLSCEQNLNHDAMYWYRQDPGQGLRLIYYSQIVNDFQKGDIAEGYSVSREKKESFPLTVTSAQKNPTAFYLCASSMARPTAFTGELFFGEGSRLTVL.

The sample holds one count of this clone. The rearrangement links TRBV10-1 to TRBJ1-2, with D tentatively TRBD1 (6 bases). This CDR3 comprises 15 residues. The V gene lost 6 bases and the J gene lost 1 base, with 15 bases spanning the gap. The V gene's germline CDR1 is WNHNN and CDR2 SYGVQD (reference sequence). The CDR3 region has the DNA TGCGCCAGCAGCGCCTGGGGGCCAGATAACTATGGCTACACCTTC. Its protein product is CASSAWGPDNYGYTF.

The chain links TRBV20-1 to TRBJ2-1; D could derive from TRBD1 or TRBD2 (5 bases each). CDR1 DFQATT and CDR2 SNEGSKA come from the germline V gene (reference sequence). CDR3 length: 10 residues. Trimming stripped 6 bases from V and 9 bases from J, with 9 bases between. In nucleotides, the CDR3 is TGCAGTGCGAGGGGTAGTGAGCAGTTCTTC. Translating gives CSARGSEQFF.

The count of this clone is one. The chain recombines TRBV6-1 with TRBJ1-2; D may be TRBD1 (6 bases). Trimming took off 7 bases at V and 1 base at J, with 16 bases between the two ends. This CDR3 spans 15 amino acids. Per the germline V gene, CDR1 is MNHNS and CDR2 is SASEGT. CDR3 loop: CASTLGAGNNYGYTF. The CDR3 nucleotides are TGTGCCAGCACCCTGGGGGCCGGGAATAACTATGGCTACACCTTC.

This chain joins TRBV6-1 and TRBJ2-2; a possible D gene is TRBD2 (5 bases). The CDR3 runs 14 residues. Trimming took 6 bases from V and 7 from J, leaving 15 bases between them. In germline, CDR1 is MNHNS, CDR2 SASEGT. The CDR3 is CASSPVPGIGELFF. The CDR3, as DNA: TGTGCCAGCAGCCCCGTCCCGGGGATCGGGGAGCTGTTTTTT.

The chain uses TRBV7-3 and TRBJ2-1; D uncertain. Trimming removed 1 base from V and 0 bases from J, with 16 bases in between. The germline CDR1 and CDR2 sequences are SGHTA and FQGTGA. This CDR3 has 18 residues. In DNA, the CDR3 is TGTGCCAGCAGCTTAATAGGTGGGCTAGAGGCCTCCTACAATGAGCAGTTCTTC. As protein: CASSLIGGLEASYNEQFF. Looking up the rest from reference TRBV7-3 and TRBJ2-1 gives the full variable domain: GAGVSQTPSNKVTEKGKYVELRCDPISGHTALYWYRQSLGQGPEFLIYFQGTGAADDSGLPNDRFFAVRPEGSVSTLKIQRTERGDSAVYLCASSLIGGLEASYNEQFFGPGTRLTVL.

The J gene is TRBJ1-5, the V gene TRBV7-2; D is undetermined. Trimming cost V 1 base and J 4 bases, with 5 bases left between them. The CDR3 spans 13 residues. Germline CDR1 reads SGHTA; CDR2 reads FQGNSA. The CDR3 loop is CASSLGPNQPQHF. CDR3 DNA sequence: TGTGCCAGCAGCTTAGGCCCAAATCAGCCCCAGCATTTT.

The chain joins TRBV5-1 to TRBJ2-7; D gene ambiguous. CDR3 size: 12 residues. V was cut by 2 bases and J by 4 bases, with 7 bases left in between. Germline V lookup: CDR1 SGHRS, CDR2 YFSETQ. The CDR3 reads CASSFNTYEQYF. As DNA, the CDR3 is TGCGCCAGCAGCTTCAACACGTACGAGCAGTACTTC.

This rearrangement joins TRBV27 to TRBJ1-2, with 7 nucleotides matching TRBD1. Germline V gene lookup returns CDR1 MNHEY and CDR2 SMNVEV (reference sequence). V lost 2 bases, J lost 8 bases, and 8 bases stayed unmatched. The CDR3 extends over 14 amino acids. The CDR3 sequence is CASSLRGRSGGYTF. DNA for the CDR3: TGTGCCAGCAGTTTAAGGGGGCGCAGTGGGGGCTACACCTTC.